This paragraph reports one TCR beta chain. The antigen remains undetermined. This sample is drawn from a study of cytomegalovirus exposure and HLA in healthy donors. Study-level information: Roughly 180 million T cells yielded 100 million or so unique TCR beta sequences, as an earlier analysis found. Study-level points and caveats: A later analysis reportedly found fewer N-insertions in an Asian-associated ancestry cluster than the approximately 660-donor mean. An analysis that came later showed most CMV-associated TCR beta chains appearing HLA-restricted.

The V and J ends lost 3 bases and 1 base respectively, with 9 bases between them. Germline CDR1 KGHSH, CDR2 LQKENI. The CDR3 runs 14 residues. 60 Vbeta and 13 Jbeta primers were used in PCR. Generated by immunoSEQ multiplex PCR, the TCRdb table keeps only in-frame clones and is missing some. This table has roughly 86,000 clones, about two thirds appearing once. Specimen: PBMCs. This sequence originates from a woman aged 45-65 years in good health and CMV-seropositive. The chain couples TRBV18 to TRBJ1-1; no clear D. The CDR3 sequence is CASSPNLSNTEAFF. In DNA form, the CDR3 reads TGTGCCAGCTCACCTAACTTGTCGAACACTGAAGCTTTCTTT.